Listed here are 8 T cell receptor beta chains from one sample, sequenced in a study of T cell repertoires in cytomegalovirus infection. TCRdb itself ran the reads through MiXCR, one entry per CDR3 protein. This repertoire shows some 450,000 distinct CDR3 sequences, roughly 30% found once; its top ten account for roughly 15%. Sequencing was done on a sample of PBMCs. The source of these receptors is a human donor in good health (CMV status not recorded). Some clones in this sample may be carry-over from other donors' samples.

V is TRBV5-3 and J is TRBJ1-6, with D possibly TRBD1 on 5 matching bases. TRBV5-3 counts as an open reading frame of uncertain function. CDR3 length: 18 residues. V was trimmed by 0 bases and J by 0 bases, leaving 13 bases between them. In nucleotides, the CDR3 is TGTGCCAGAAGCTTGGGGACACCCGGAGGCTCCTATAATTCACCCCTCCACTTT. Protein sequence: CARSLGTPGGSYNSPLHF.

This clonotype has a count of ten or more. The chain has TRBV7-6 and TRBJ2-5; the D is unclear. CDR1 SGHVS and CDR2 FNYEAQ come from the germline V gene. The CDR3 contains 15 residues. The V and J ends lost 5 bases and 1 base respectively, with 14 bases between them. The CDR3 DNA reads TGTGCCAGCAGCCCCCCACGGTCAAGCCAAGAGACCCAGTACTTC. Its protein product is CASSPPRSSQETQYF.

This clonotype was seen more than once but under ten times. The chain has TRBV7-6 and TRBJ2-2; 12 bases agree with TRBD2. Germline lookup yields CDR1 SGHVS and CDR2 FNYEAQ. The CDR3 is 16 amino acids. V trimming: 3 bases; J trimming: 4 bases; junction bases outside the gene matches: 3. In DNA, the CDR3 is TGTGCCAGCAGCTTCCCACTAGCGGGGGGCACCGGGGAGCTGTTTTTT. Its protein product is CASSFPLAGGTGELFF.

The chain combines TRBV6-6 with TRBJ1-5; TRBD1 is a possible D gene (6 bases). The germline V and J ends were trimmed by 8 bases and 6 bases, with 17 bases remaining between them. In germline, CDR1 is MNHNY, CDR2 SVGAGI (reference sequence). The CDR3 totals 14 residues. The DNA for the CDR3 is TGTGCCAGCTCGGGACAAGGGTTTGGTCAGCCCCAGCATTTT. It is translated as CASSGQGFGQPQHF.

The genes are TRBV7-9 and TRBJ2-3; D not certain. Per germline, CDR1 SEHNR and CDR2 FQNEAQ (reference sequence). This CDR3 has 13 amino acids. V lost 1 base and J lost 6, with 8 bases in between. CDR3 nucleotides: TGTGCCAGCAGCTTAGTGTTTTCCGATACGCAGTATTTT. This sequence encodes CASSLVFSDTQYF.

This clonotype has a handful of counts. The chain links TRBV2 to TRBJ1-4; TRBD1 agrees at 11 bases. Unmatched junction bases numbered 1, after V lost 0 bases and J lost 10 bases. Germline CDR1 reads SNHLY; CDR2 reads FYNNEI. This CDR3 spans 14 amino acids. CDR3 loop: CASSEADRGRKLFF. In nucleotides, the CDR3 is TGTGCCAGCAGTGAAGCGGACAGGGGGCGAAAACTGTTTTTT.

The gene calls are TRBV12-3 or TRBV12-4 and TRBJ2-5; D is perhaps TRBD2 (6 bases). The V end lost 3 bases, the J end lost 9 bases, and 8 bases lay between the germline ends. The CDR3 spans 11 residues. This CDR3 is CASSLGGPQYF. In DNA, the CDR3 is TGTGCCAGCAGTTTGGGGGGACCCCAGTACTTC.

The rearrangement joins TRBV7-9 to TRBJ2-1; 9 nucleotides agree with TRBD2. This CDR3 is built from 15 residues. CDR1 and CDR2 from the germline V gene are SEHNR and FQNEAQ (reference sequence). After removal of 8 bases from V and 7 bases from J, the junction contained 12 bases not matched to a gene. The CDR3 spells CASGGGGAGGNEQFF. In DNA, the CDR3 is TGTGCCAGCGGGGGTGGGGGGGCGGGGGGGAATGAGCAGTTCTTC.